The rows below give T cell receptor beta chains drawn from one sample of a study of blood T cell repertoires in COVID-19. Using immunoSEQ multiplex PCR, the repertoire was profiled, and TCRdb retains in-frame clones only, with some absent. The sample lists about 180,000 clones, about three quarters occurring once. Source material: peripheral blood. These receptors were collected from a woman in her sixties or seventies with acute or convalescent COVID-19. Each CDR3 is given with its conserved first and last residue. Each record gives: J gene, clone size, D gene, V gene, CDR3 protein, CDR3 DNA. D genes are given only for firm matches. Only part of the rows carry a size: once, few, many, or a class if the clone is expanded.

j_call: TRBJ2-1
clone_size: .
d_call: TRBD2
v_call: TRBV7-2
cdr3_aa: CASSLGLAGVDEQFF
cdr3_nt: TGTGCCAGCAGCTTAGGACTAGCGGGAGTAGATGAGCAGTTCTTC

j_call: TRBJ1-6
clone_size: once
d_call: .
v_call: TRBV27
cdr3_aa: CASSQRRNSPLHF
cdr3_nt: TGTGCCAGCAGTCAGCGGAGAAATTCACCCCTCCACTTT

j_call: TRBJ2-1
clone_size: .
d_call: .
v_call: TRBV6-5
cdr3_aa: CASSHRTGVEFF
cdr3_nt: TGTGCCAGCAGTCACAGGACGGGGGTAGAGTTCTTC

j_call: TRBJ2-4
clone_size: once
d_call: TRBD1
v_call: TRBV11-3
cdr3_aa: CASSPGTGGAKNIQYF
cdr3_nt: TGTGCCAGCAGCCCCGGGACAGGGGGAGCCAAAAACATTCAGTACTTC

j_call: TRBJ2-5
clone_size: .
d_call: .
v_call: TRBV2
cdr3_aa: CASSELEGETQYF
cdr3_nt: TGTGCCAGCAGTGAATTGGAGGGTGAGACCCAGTACTTC

j_call: TRBJ1-5
clone_size: .
d_call: .
v_call: TRBV6-1
cdr3_aa: CASSEVSGVTVQPQHF
cdr3_nt: TGTGCCAGCAGTGAAGTTAGCGGGGTAACGGTACAGCCCCAGCATTTT

j_call: TRBJ2-3
clone_size: .
d_call: TRBD1
v_call: TRBV4-1
cdr3_aa: CASSRGTGAGDTQYF
cdr3_nt: TGCGCCAGCAGTCGGGGGACAGGGGCGGGGGATACGCAGTATTTT

j_call: TRBJ1-5
clone_size: once
d_call: TRBD1
v_call: TRBV30
cdr3_aa: CAWSQGASNQPQHF
cdr3_nt: TGTGCCTGGAGTCAGGGGGCCTCCAATCAGCCCCAGCATTTT

j_call: TRBJ2-1
clone_size: .
d_call: TRBD1
v_call: TRBV4-1
cdr3_aa: CASSPGQGSYNEQFF
cdr3_nt: TGCGCCAGCAGCCCTGGACAGGGTTCCTACAATGAGCAGTTCTTC

j_call: TRBJ2-5
clone_size: .
d_call: .
v_call: TRBV5-1
cdr3_aa: CASSFSVEETQYF
cdr3_nt: TGCGCCAGCAGCTTTTCAGTTGAAGAGACCCAGTACTTC

j_call: TRBJ2-5
clone_size: .
d_call: .
v_call: TRBV5-1
cdr3_aa: CASSWRDSQETQYF
cdr3_nt: TGCGCCAGCAGCTGGCGGGACAGTCAAGAGACCCAGTACTTC

j_call: TRBJ2-7
clone_size: once
d_call: TRBD2
v_call: TRBV4-1
cdr3_aa: CASSQGPGTSGRTTYEQYF
cdr3_nt: TGCGCCAGCAGCCAAGGACCCGGGACTAGCGGGAGGACAACCTACGAGCAGTACTTC

j_call: TRBJ2-7
clone_size: .
d_call: TRBD2
v_call: TRBV29-1
cdr3_aa: CSVRTSGMSYEQYF
cdr3_nt: TGCAGCGTAAGGACTAGCGGGATGAGCTACGAGCAGTACTTC

j_call: TRBJ2-5
clone_size: .
d_call: TRBD2
v_call: TRBV9
cdr3_aa: CASSAGTSGRVKTVTQYF
cdr3_nt: TGTGCCAGCAGCGCAGGGACTAGCGGGAGGGTTAAGACGGTAACCCAGTACTTC

j_call: TRBJ2-4
clone_size: .
d_call: TRBD2
v_call: TRBV27
cdr3_aa: CASSLRSSGRALGKNIQYF
cdr3_nt: TGTGCCAGCAGTTTACGGTCTAGCGGGAGGGCCCTTGGCAAAAACATTCAGTACTTC

j_call: TRBJ2-7
clone_size: once
d_call: TRBD2
v_call: TRBV10-3
cdr3_aa: CAIRDLIGTSREQYF
cdr3_nt: TGTGCCATCAGGGATCTTATTGGGACTAGCAGGGAGCAGTACTTC

j_call: TRBJ2-7
clone_size: .
d_call: .
v_call: TRBV10-3
cdr3_aa: CAISESRGGRGTYEQYF
cdr3_nt: TGTGCCATCAGTGAGTCGAGAGGTGGACGGGGGACCTACGAGCAGTACTTC

j_call: TRBJ1-1
clone_size: .
d_call: .
v_call: TRBV19
cdr3_aa: CASNNPGLNTEAFF
cdr3_nt: TGTGCCAGTAATAATCCAGGCTTGAACACTGAAGCTTTCTTT

j_call: TRBJ1-1
clone_size: .
d_call: .
v_call: TRBV21-1
cdr3_aa: CAGGKNTEAFF
cdr3_nt: TGTGCCGGAGGGAAGAACACTGAAGCTTTCTTT

j_call: TRBJ1-4
clone_size: .
d_call: .
v_call: TRBV18
cdr3_aa: CASSPTSGLANEKLFF
cdr3_nt: TGTGCCAGCTCGCCAACCAGCGGGCTAGCTAATGAAAAACTGTTTTTT

j_call: TRBJ2-1
clone_size: .
d_call: .
v_call: TRBV24-1
cdr3_aa: CATSDYTVFGNEQFF
cdr3_nt: TGTGCCACCAGTGACTATACGGTGTTTGGCAATGAGCAGTTCTTC

j_call: TRBJ2-1
clone_size: .
d_call: TRBD2
v_call: TRBV27
cdr3_aa: CASSLHILAAYNEQFF
cdr3_nt: TGTGCCAGCAGTTTACATATCCTAGCGGCCTACAATGAGCAGTTCTTC

j_call: TRBJ1-2
clone_size: .
d_call: TRBD1
v_call: TRBV30
cdr3_aa: CAWSRQGAGGYTF
cdr3_nt: TGTGCCTGGAGTCGACAGGGGGCTGGCGGCTACACCTTC

j_call: TRBJ2-7
clone_size: .
d_call: .
v_call: TRBV6-5
cdr3_aa: CASSYGAGTVYEQYF
cdr3_nt: TGTGCCAGCAGTTACGGGGCAGGAACCGTTTACGAGCAGTACTTC

j_call: TRBJ1-6
clone_size: .
d_call: .
v_call: TRBV28
cdr3_aa: CASSLTIDSPLHF
cdr3_nt: TGTGCCAGCAGTTTAACAATCGATTCACCCCTCCACTTT

j_call: TRBJ1-5
clone_size: .
d_call: .
v_call: TRBV2
cdr3_aa: CASREDGSNQPQHF
cdr3_nt: TGTGCCAGCAGGGAGGACGGAAGCAATCAGCCCCAGCATTTT

j_call: TRBJ1-2
clone_size: .
d_call: .
v_call: TRBV2
cdr3_aa: CASSGYSNYGYTF
cdr3_nt: TGTGCCAGCAGTGGGTACAGCAACTATGGCTACACCTTC